This record covers a single TCR beta chain. This sample is part of a study of blood T cells in healthy people across ages. A sample-barcoded 5' primer and a J-beta primer mix were used in a second PCR of roughly 7 to 11 cycles. TCRdb used MiXCR to reprocess the 5' RACE reads, holding one entry per CDR3 protein. The table lists some 1,000,000 distinct CDR3 sequences, around 25% of them singletons, with about 0.8% in the top ten. This CDR3 spans 14 amino acids. Germline V gives CDR1 SQVTM, CDR2 ANQGSEA. V shed 4 bases, J shed 9 bases, and the junction held 9 bases outside the gene matches. The data were also submitted as part of a second study, on T cells of mothers and their children.

V is TRBV29-1 and J is TRBJ2-1, with 10 bases fitting TRBD1. The TCR was taken from a girl aged 2 to 9 in good health. The sequencing input was blood. This CDR3 reads CSVGPTGGAGEQFF. The CDR3 nucleotides are TGCAGCGTTGGCCCGACAGGGGGCGCGGGTGAGCAGTTCTTC.